Following are 14 T cell receptor beta chains from one sample sequenced in a study of blood T cell repertoires in COVID-19. Repertoires were generated with immunoSEQ multiplex PCR, while TCRdb's copy carries only in-frame clones and drops some. The sample includes 97,000 or so clones, approximately 86% of them seen just once. What was sequenced was peripheral blood. These receptors all stem from a middle-aged man with active or convalescent COVID-19.

V usage is TRBV6-1 and J usage is TRBJ2-1; 10 nucleotides line up with TRBD2. The CDR3 spans 15 residues. After removal of 2 bases from V and 6 bases from J, the junction contained 4 bases not matched to a gene. In germline, CDR1 is MNHNS, CDR2 SASEGT. Here the CDR3 reads CASSEPWTSGNEQFF. The CDR3 nucleotides read TGTGCCAGCAGTGAACCCTGGACTAGCGGCAATGAGCAGTTCTTC.

V gene TRBV6-4 combines with J gene TRBJ2-1, with TRBD2 matching 12 bases. CDR1 MRHNA and CDR2 SNTAGT come from the germline V gene. Trimming took 4 bases from V and 7 from J; bases not matched to a gene: 11. CDR3 length: 17 residues. CDR3 bases: TGTGCCAGCAGTGTGCTAGCGGGGGGGTTAGGAAGGAATGAGCAGTTCTTC. It codes for CASSVLAGGLGRNEQFF.

The gene calls are TRBV7-6 and TRBJ2-5, with 8 positions matching TRBD1. The CDR3 length is 15 residues. V was pared by 3 bases and J by 3 bases, with 6 bases of the junction left unmatched. The germline V gene encodes CDR1 SGHVS and CDR2 FNYEAQ. CDR3 DNA: TGTGCCAGCAGCTTGAGGACAGGGCAGGAAGAGACCCAGTACTTC. Amino acid sequence: CASSLRTGQEETQYF.

The V call is TRBV6-5, the J call TRBJ2-4; 10 positions match TRBD1. Germline-derived CDR1 and CDR2 are MNHEY and SVGAGI. The CDR3 loop spans 13 amino acids. The junction had 4 bases not matched to a gene; V was cut back by 6 bases and J by 8 bases. In nucleotides, the CDR3 is TGTGCCAGCAGGAGACAGGGGGCTGACATTCAGTACTTC. Translating gives CASRRQGADIQYF.

The chain uses TRBV3-1 (or the pseudogene TRBV3-2) and TRBJ1-1; weak D call: TRBD1 (6 bases). The V gene's germline CDR1 is LGHDT and CDR2 YNNKEL (reference sequence). CDR3 length: 13 residues. Trimming removed 5 bases from V and 8 bases from J, with 15 bases in between. CDR3: CASSTTGSGEAFF. In DNA, the CDR3 is TGTGCCAGCAGCACGACAGGTAGCGGGGAAGCTTTCTTT.

The chain uses TRBV29-1 and TRBJ1-1; possibly TRBD1 for D (6 bases). V was trimmed by 6 bases and J by 4 bases, leaving 9 bases between them. CDR3 length equals 11 residues. Germline V CDR1 and CDR2: SQVTM, ANQGSEA. The DNA for the CDR3 is TGCAGCGTCCGGACAGCCACTGAAGCTTTCTTT. It translates to CSVRTATEAFF.

This chain connects TRBV5-6 to TRBJ2-2, with no clear D. Trimming removed 4 bases at V and 6 bases at J, with 16 bases between. Looked up from germline, CDR1 is SGHDT and CDR2 is YYEEEE. The CDR3 contains 15 residues. The CDR3 DNA reads as TGTGCCAGCAGCCAGAAAATCCTCAGCGCCGGGGAGCTGTTTTTT. This codes for CASSQKILSAGELFF.

The V gene is TRBV6-5, the J gene TRBJ1-6; TRBD1 aligns across 9 bases. Germline lookup yields CDR1 MNHEY and CDR2 SVGAGI. CDR3 length: 15 residues. Unmatched junction bases numbered 7, after V lost 6 bases and J lost 7 bases. The CDR3 sequence: CASSSGTGFNSPLHF. Here the CDR3 DNA reads TGTGCCAGCAGCTCCGGGACAGGGTTCAATTCACCCCTCCACTTT.

The genes are TRBV5-1 and TRBJ2-5, with 11 bases identical to TRBD1. The CDR3 length is 14 residues. J was trimmed by 11 bases and V by 4 bases; bases with no gene match: 10. Germline CDR1 and CDR2: SGHRS and YFSETQ. CDR3 in amino acids: CASSPGQGAGGQYF. In nucleotides, the CDR3 is TGCGCCAGCAGCCCTGGACAGGGGGCGGGGGGGCAGTACTTC.

The CDR3 sequence is CASSRGLAGPETQYF. The CDR3 DNA reads TGTGCCAGCAGTAGGGGACTAGCGGGGCCAGAGACCCAGTACTTC. This rearrangement joins TRBV6-2 or TRBV6-3 to TRBJ2-5, with 13 bases aligning to TRBD2. V was pared by 5 bases and J by 4 bases, with 4 bases of the junction left unmatched. The CDR3 has 15 residues. Per the germline V gene, CDR1 is MNHEY and CDR2 is SVGEGT.

The rearrangement uses TRBV18 and TRBJ1-2, with TRBD1 matching over 9 bases. The trim removed 4 bases at V and 3 bases at J, leaving 0 bases unmatched. The CDR3 has 13 residues. Germline lookup yields CDR1 KGHSH and CDR2 LQKENI. The CDR3 DNA reads as TGTGCCAGCTCACGGGACAGGGACTATGGCTACACCTTC. It specifies CASSRDRDYGYTF.

The rearrangement links TRBV27 to TRBJ1-1; no clear D gene. V lost 3 bases to trimming and J lost 6 bases, with 14 bases between them. The germline CDR1 and CDR2 sequences are MNHEY and SMNVEV (reference sequence). The CDR3 totals 14 residues. The DNA for the CDR3 is TGTGCCAGCAGTTTTACCCCTGCAACTGCTGAAGCTTTCTTT. Its translation is CASSFTPATAEAFF.

The V gene is TRBV7-6, the J gene TRBJ2-1, with no clear D. The V end was cut by 5 bases, the J end by 0 bases, with 11 bases between. The CDR3 length is 15 residues. CDR1 SGHVS and CDR2 FNYEAQ come from the germline V gene. CDR3 bases: TGTGCCAGCAGCCTACTTTTAAGCTCCTACAATGAGCAGTTCTTC. Translated, it gives CASSLLLSSYNEQFF.

The chain employs TRBV28 and TRBJ2-3; D might be TRBD1 (5 bases). Trimming stripped 6 bases from V and 3 bases from J, with 19 bases between. Germline CDR1 is MDHEN and CDR2 is SYDVKM. CDR3 length: 16 residues. The CDR3 region has the DNA TGTGCCAGCAGCATAACCCCACGGACAAGTACAGATACGCAGTATTTT. Its translation: CASSITPRTSTDTQYF.